Listed here is a single TCR beta chain. The sample belongs to a study of blood T cell repertoires in COVID-19. The overall study: Donors in the United States, Italy and Spain gave samples during acute or convalescent COVID-19. T cells, B-cell-depleted T cells, or PBMCs supplied cDNA or gDNA.

The CDR3 totals 14 residues. CDR1 is SGHTA, CDR2 FQGTGA, per germline. The V segment lost 5 bases and the J segment 8 bases; nucleotides outside the gene matches: 7. In the authors' workflow: Reference gene primer amplification yielded estimated nucleated cell counts. Data came from immunoSEQ multiplex PCR; TCRdb stores just in-frame clones and leaves some out. The V and J calls and clone size are taken from that table; D and trimming were inferred from the DNA. The sample consists of roughly 20,000 clones, approximately 91% of them appearing once. The chain uses TRBV7-3 and TRBJ2-1, with 9 bases fitting TRBD1. The TCR comes from a man aged 40-49 years with active COVID-19. Sequenced material: peripheral blood. The CDR3: CASSPDRGGHEQFF. For the CDR3, the DNA is TGTGCCAGCAGCCCGGACAGGGGAGGTCATGAGCAGTTCTTC.